This T cell receptor (beta chain) was recorded in a study of blood T cell repertoires in COVID-19. Study-level background: Donors in the United States, Italy and Spain gave samples during acute or convalescent COVID-19.

Assay used: immunoSEQ multiplex PCR; TCRdb lists only in-frame clones, some missing. The sample holds 200,000 to 250,000 clones, around 90% seen once. The CDR3 extends over 13 amino acids. Trimming took 7 bases from V and 2 from J, leaving 11 bases between them. The V gene's germline CDR1 is MDHEN and CDR2 SYDVKM. Symptom resolution, clearance, or two negative PCRs marked donors in Cohort 3 as recovered. This chain links TRBV28 with TRBJ1-2; tentative D call: TRBD1 (5 bases). The TCR comes from a young man who had recovered from COVID-19. The sequenced sample consisted of PBMCs or T cells enriched from blood (not recorded which). The CDR3 loop is CASTQTANYGYTF. DNA of the CDR3: TGTGCCAGCACCCAGACAGCCAACTATGGCTACACCTTC.